The TCR beta chain under discussion was sequenced for a study of blood T cell repertoires in COVID-19. The authors' processing: It was from reference gene primer amplification that nucleated cell counts were estimated. The protocol was immunoSEQ multiplex PCR, while the TCRdb copy is restricted to in-frame clones and leaves out a portion. V, J and clone size were drawn from that table, and D and trimming were deduced from the DNA. The sample holds tens of thousands of clones, 80% to 85% seen once. The CDR3 has 15 amino acids. V was trimmed by 8 bases and J by 1 base, leaving 14 bases between them. CDR1 and CDR2 from the germline V gene are LNHDA and SQIVND (reference sequence).

The sequenced sample was peripheral blood. The source of this sequence is a man aged 50 to 60 with acute or convalescent COVID-19. The rearrangement links TRBV19 to TRBJ1-4; D is ambiguous. The CDR3: CASCRVGGTNEKLFF. Here the CDR3 DNA reads TGTGCCAGTTGTAGGGTCGGAGGAACTAATGAAAAACTGTTTTTT. Together with reference TRBV19 and TRBJ1-4, the CDR3 gives the full variable domain: DGGITQSPKYLFRKEGQNVTLSCEQNLNHDAMYWYRQDPGQGLRLIYYSQIVNDFQKGDIAEGYSVSREKKESFPLTVTSAQKNPTAFYLCASCRVGGTNEKLFFGSGTQLSVL.